The 11 T cell receptor beta chains below all came from one sample that was sequenced in a study of shared clonotypes between healthy human individuals. Data came from immunoSEQ multiplex PCR; TCRdb stores just in-frame clones and leaves some out. In the table there are 450,000 to 600,000 clones, approximately 85% of which are singletons. Input material: PBMCs. These receptors were obtained from a woman between 40 and 55 years old in good health. Some clones in this sample may be carry-over from other donors' samples.

The rearrangement joins TRBV4-1 to TRBJ2-4; no definite D call. Germline CDR1 reads MGHRA; CDR2 reads YSYEKL. V was pared by 3 bases and J by 0 bases, with 15 bases between. CDR3 size: 17 residues. The CDR3 sequence: CASSHHSLQLAKNIQYF. In nucleotides, the CDR3 is TGCGCCAGCAGCCACCACTCCCTCCAATTAGCCAAAAACATTCAGTACTTC.

V gene TRBV28 combines with J gene TRBJ1-2; D is ambiguous. Germline V gene sequence: CDR1 MDHEN, CDR2 SYDVKM. The CDR3 is 11 amino acids. Trimming shortened V by 0 bases and J by 6 bases, and 2 bases separated the two germline ends. CDR3 DNA: TGTGCCAGCAGTTTATGGGATGGCTACACCTTC. It codes for CASSLWDGYTF.

The V gene is TRBV27, the J gene TRBJ2-5; 9 positions agree with TRBD1. The J call may be wrong; the DNA end is better matched by TRBJ2-7. The V gene's germline CDR1 is MNHEY and CDR2 SMNVEV (reference sequence). CDR3 length: 15 residues. For the CDR3, the DNA is TGTGCCAGCAGCCAGAAGCCGGGACAGGGCTACGAGCAGTACTTC. It yields the protein CASSQKPGQGYEQYF.

This sequence joins TRBV18 and TRBJ2-5, with 11 bases fitting TRBD2. Germline CDR1 and CDR2: KGHSH and LQKENI. Trimming took 3 bases from V and 2 from J; bases not matched to a gene: 5. The length of the CDR3 is 16 residues. This CDR3 reads CASSPRLAGLQETQYF. CDR3 DNA: TGTGCCAGCTCACCGAGACTAGCGGGACTTCAAGAGACCCAGTACTTC.

Only a few counts were recorded for this clone. This sequence joins TRBV5-1 and TRBJ2-1; possible D gene TRBD1, 5 bases. This CDR3 is 17 amino acids long. Trimming took off 2 bases at V and 8 bases at J, with 23 bases between the two ends. Germline V gene lookup returns CDR1 SGHRS and CDR2 YFSETQ. The CDR3: CASSFGRAPTLRDEQFF. The CDR3 DNA reads as TGCGCCAGCAGCTTTGGCAGGGCTCCTACTTTAAGGGATGAGCAGTTCTTC.

This clone was found a few times. Other DNA sequences in the sample encode the same CDR3. The chain has TRBV19 and TRBJ1-2; a possible D gene is TRBD1 (5 bases). This CDR3 is 13 amino acids long. V lost 5 bases, J lost 8 bases, and 15 bases lay in between. Germline V lookup: CDR1 LNHDA, CDR2 SQIVND (reference sequence). CDR3 DNA sequence: TGTGCCAGTAGTGCCCGGGACCGCGGGGGCTACACCTTC. Protein product: CASSARDRGGYTF.

This clone appeared a few times. V and J are TRBV7-9 and TRBJ2-1; D gene ambiguous. Trimming cost V 1 base and J 10 bases, with 8 bases left between them. This CDR3 has 12 residues. In germline, CDR1 is SEHNR, CDR2 FQNEAQ (reference sequence). The CDR3 nucleotides are TGTGCCAGCAGCTTAGAACGGCAGGAGCAGTTCTTC. Translation gives CASSLERQEQFF.

The V call is TRBV5-4, the J call TRBJ1-2, with D perhaps matching TRBD1 (6 bases). Germline V gene data show CDR1 as SGHNT and CDR2 as YYREEE (reference sequence). V was shortened by 2 bases and J by 0 bases, with 11 bases between the two germline ends. The CDR3 spans 15 residues. The CDR3 protein is CASSLGTTSNYGYTF. CDR3 sequence (DNA): TGTGCCAGCAGCTTAGGGACAACCTCTAACTATGGCTACACCTTC.

The gene calls are TRBV28 and TRBJ2-4; D remains unclear. V dropped 2 bases and J dropped 2 bases, with 4 bases sitting between them. This CDR3 comprises 13 residues. The germline CDR1 and CDR2 sequences are MDHEN and SYDVKM. For the CDR3, the DNA is TGTGCCAGCAGTTTAAGTTCCAAAAACATTCAGTACTTC. Translation gives CASSLSSKNIQYF.

Regarding this clone: Within the sample, other DNA sequences also encode this same CDR3. CDR3 residues: CAWSVGGVNTEAFF. The CDR3 DNA is TGTGCCTGGAGCGTCGGGGGAGTGAACACTGAAGCTTTCTTT. The J gene is TRBJ1-1, the V gene TRBV30; D is possibly TRBD1 (5 bases). Germline CDR1 reads GTSNPN; CDR2 reads SVGIG (reference sequence). The germline V and J ends were trimmed by 3 bases and 0 bases, with 11 bases remaining between them. The CDR3 loop spans 14 amino acids.

This rearrangement joins TRBV11-2 to TRBJ2-5, with D hard to call. Trimming cost V 6 bases and J 5 bases, with 13 bases left between them. CDR3 length: 13 amino acids. CDR1 is SGHAT, CDR2 FQNNGV, per germline. CDR3 loop: CASSGSPLETQYF. The CDR3 bases are TGTGCCAGCAGTGGCAGCCCACTGGAGACCCAGTACTTC. The entire variable domain, with the rest obtained from reference TRBV11-2 and TRBJ2-5, is as follows: EAGVAQSPRYKIIEKRQSVAFWCNPISGHATLYWYQQILGQGPKLLIQFQNNGVVDDSQLPKDRFSAERLKGVDSTLKIQPAKLEDSAVYLCASSGSPLETQYFGPGTRLLVL.